The 10 T cell receptor beta chains listed next were all sequenced from one sample in a study of blood T cell repertoires in COVID-19. The repertoire was sequenced with immunoSEQ multiplex PCR; TCRdb's copy has only in-frame clones and lacks some. This table holds roughly 69,000 clones, about four fifths found once. Material: PBMCs or T cells enriched from blood (not recorded which). The receptors were gathered from a woman aged 40 to 50 with acute COVID-19.

The chain recombines TRBV7-9 with TRBJ1-6; D ambiguous. CDR3 size: 16 residues. Germline values: CDR1 SEHNR, CDR2 FQNEAQ (reference sequence). Trimming pared 1 base from V and 7 bases from J, leaving 14 bases between. CDR3 region: CASSLVDTLVNSPLHF. The CDR3 coding sequence is TGTGCCAGCAGCTTAGTAGATACACTAGTAAATTCACCCCTCCACTTT.

The V and J genes are TRBV6-1 and TRBJ1-6; TRBD1 aligns across 7 bases. The CDR3 contains 16 residues. In germline, CDR1 is MNHNS, CDR2 SASEGT. V was clipped by 4 bases and J by 8 bases; unmatched bases: 11. The CDR3 is CASSAGRDRLDSPLHF. In DNA form, the CDR3 reads TGTGCCAGCAGTGCCGGCCGGGACAGATTAGATTCACCCCTCCACTTT.

V and J are TRBV6-5 and TRBJ2-7; D possibly corresponds to TRBD1 (6 bases). Germline values: CDR1 MNHEY, CDR2 SVGAGI. The CDR3 length is 15 residues. Trimming left V 6 bases short and J 3 bases short, with 18 bases between. The CDR3 sequence: CASRPETTGIYEQYV. For the CDR3, the DNA is TGTGCCAGCAGGCCCGAAACCACAGGGATCTACGAGCAGTACGTC.

V usage is TRBV18 and J usage is TRBJ2-3, with a weak D call TRBD2 (6 bases). CDR1 is KGHSH, CDR2 LQKENI, per germline. The CDR3 spans 15 residues. The V gene lost 3 bases and the J gene lost 0 bases, with 10 bases spanning the gap. For the CDR3, the DNA is TGTGCCAGCTCACCGCTAGGGACTAGCACAGATACGCAGTATTTT. Its protein is CASSPLGTSTDTQYF.

This clone was found many times. The CDR3 spells CASSQWGDGGNEQFF. The CDR3 bases are TGCGCCAGCAGCCAATGGGGGGACGGGGGCAATGAGCAGTTCTTC. The V gene is TRBV4-1, the J gene TRBJ2-1; D might be TRBD2 (6 bases). CDR3 length equals 15 residues. Trimming pared 2 bases from V and 6 bases from J, leaving 14 bases between. Per the germline V gene, CDR1 is MGHRA and CDR2 is YSYEKL.

This rearrangement joins TRBV5-8 to TRBJ2-3; 12 bases line up with TRBD2. The CDR3 is 16 amino acids. V gave up 2 bases and J gave up 4 bases; unmatched junction bases: 5. Germline lookup yields CDR1 SGHTS and CDR2 YDEGEE. The CDR3 sequence: CASSLHGLAGSDTQYF. The CDR3 bases are TGTGCCAGCAGCTTACACGGACTAGCGGGGTCAGATACGCAGTATTTT.

This clone was seen a few times. The chain links TRBV7-9 to TRBJ2-7; D possibly corresponds to TRBD2 (5 bases). The V end lost 5 bases, the J end lost 1 base, and 18 bases lay between the germline ends. This CDR3 spans 16 amino acids. From germline, CDR1 is SEHNR and CDR2 FQNEAQ (reference sequence). This CDR3 is CASSPPDGAESYEQYF. CDR3 DNA: TGTGCCAGCAGCCCTCCGGATGGAGCGGAATCCTACGAGCAGTACTTC.

The chain couples TRBV21-1 to TRBJ2-7; the D call TRBD2 from the table was never checked on the DNA. TRBV21-1 is described as a pseudogene. The CDR3 runs 15 residues. The CDR3 spells CASSFHPSPFHEQYF. The CDR3 DNA reads as TGTGCCAGCAGCTTCCACCCTAGCCCTTTCCACGAGCAGTACTTC.

The V gene is TRBV6-5, the J gene TRBJ2-5, with no clear D. The CDR3 length is 13 residues. CDR1 and CDR2 (germline): MNHEY, SVGAGI. Deletions cut 5 bases from V and 3 bases from J, with 10 bases between. This CDR3 reads CASSIKLEETQYF. CDR3 DNA sequence: TGTGCCAGCAGTATTAAGCTGGAAGAGACCCAGTACTTC.

This chain connects TRBV29-1 to TRBJ1-2; 8 nucleotides agree with TRBD1. This CDR3 contains 15 residues. Germline values: CDR1 SQVTM, CDR2 ANQGSEA. With 1 base clipped from V and 4 bases from J, the junction kept 8 bases outside the gene matches. CDR3 sequence (DNA): TGCAGCGTTGAAGCGCCGACAGGGGATTTCTATGGCTACACCTTC. Its protein product is CSVEAPTGDFYGYTF.